These 5 T cell receptor beta chains were sequenced from one sample in a study of cytomegalovirus exposure and HLA in healthy donors. PCR involved 60 Vbeta and 13 Jbeta primers. Assay: immunoSEQ multiplex PCR; the TCRdb copy retains only in-frame clones and omits some. The top ten clones hold 2% to 2.5% of a sample with roughly 160,000 clones, about 80% of them seen once. Sequencing was carried out using PBMCs. The source is a man in his forties in good health and CMV-seronegative.

V gene TRBV6-5 combines with J gene TRBJ2-3, with D possibly matching TRBD1 (6 bases). Germline CDR1 is MNHEY and CDR2 is SVGAGI. Trimming pared 5 bases from V and 6 bases from J, leaving 15 bases between. CDR3 length: 14 residues. The CDR3 region is CASSEDRMVDTQYF. The DNA of the CDR3 is TGTGCCAGCAGTGAAGACAGGATGGTGGATACGCAGTATTTT.

This clone was seen more than once but under ten times. The chain uses TRBV29-1 and TRBJ2-7; D not certain. The length of the CDR3 is 13 residues. Germline V CDR1 and CDR2: SQVTM, ANQGSEA. V shed 7 bases and J shed 2 bases, with 15 bases lying between them. The CDR3 DNA follows: TGCAGCGGGCTCTCTTCGGGTACCTACGAGCAGTACTTC. Its translation: CSGLSSGTYEQYF.

The genes are TRBV7-8 and TRBJ2-4; possibly TRBD1 for D (7 bases). Germline V gene sequence: CDR1 SGHVS, CDR2 FQNEAQ. Trimming pared 3 bases from V and 8 bases from J, leaving 17 bases between. This CDR3 is 15 amino acids long. The CDR3 loop reads CASSLRARDRDIQYF. DNA of the CDR3: TGTGCCAGCAGCTTGAGGGCGCGGGACAGAGACATTCAGTACTTC.

CDR3 bases: TGTGCCAGCAGTGATCCTAATCAGCCCCAGCATTTT. Amino acids: CASSDPNQPQHF. V gene TRBV6-1 combines with J gene TRBJ1-5; D unclear. The V end was cut by 3 bases, the J end by 4 bases, with 4 bases between. This CDR3 is built from 12 residues. Germline loops: CDR1 MNHNS, CDR2 SASEGT.

The V call is TRBV7-2, the J call TRBJ1-2; 8 positions match TRBD1. CDR3 length: 15 amino acids. With V trimmed by 2 bases and J by 8 bases, 10 bases remained unmatched. Germline values: CDR1 SGHTA, CDR2 FQGNSA. The CDR3 region is CASSLNQGAGTGYTF. CDR3 DNA: TGTGCCAGCAGCTTAAATCAGGGGGCCGGTACAGGCTACACCTTC.